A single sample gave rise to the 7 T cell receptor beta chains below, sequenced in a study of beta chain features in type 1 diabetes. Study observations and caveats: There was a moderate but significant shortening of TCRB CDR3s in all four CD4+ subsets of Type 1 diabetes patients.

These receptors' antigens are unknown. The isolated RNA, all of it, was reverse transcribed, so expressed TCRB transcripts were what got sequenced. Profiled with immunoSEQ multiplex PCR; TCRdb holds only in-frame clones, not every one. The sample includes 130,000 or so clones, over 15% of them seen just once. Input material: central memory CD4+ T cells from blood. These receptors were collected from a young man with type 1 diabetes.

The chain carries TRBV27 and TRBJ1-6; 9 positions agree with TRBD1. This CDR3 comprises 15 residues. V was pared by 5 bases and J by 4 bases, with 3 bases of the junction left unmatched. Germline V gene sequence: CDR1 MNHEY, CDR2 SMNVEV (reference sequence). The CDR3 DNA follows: TGTGCCAGCAGTCCGACAGGGGGGTATAATTCACCCCTCCACTTT. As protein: CASSPTGGYNSPLHF.

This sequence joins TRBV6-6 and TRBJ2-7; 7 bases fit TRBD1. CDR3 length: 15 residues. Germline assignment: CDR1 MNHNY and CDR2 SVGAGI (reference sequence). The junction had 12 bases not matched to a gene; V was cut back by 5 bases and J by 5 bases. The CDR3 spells CASSTRQGARDEQYF. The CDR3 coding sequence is TGTGCCAGCAGTACTCGACAGGGCGCCAGGGACGAGCAGTACTTC.

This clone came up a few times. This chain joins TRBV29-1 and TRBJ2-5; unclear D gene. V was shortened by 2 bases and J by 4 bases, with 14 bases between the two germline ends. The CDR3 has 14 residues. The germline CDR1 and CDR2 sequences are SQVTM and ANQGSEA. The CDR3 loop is CSVESLMLLETQYF. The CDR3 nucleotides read TGCAGCGTTGAATCCCTCATGCTTCTAGAGACCCAGTACTTC.

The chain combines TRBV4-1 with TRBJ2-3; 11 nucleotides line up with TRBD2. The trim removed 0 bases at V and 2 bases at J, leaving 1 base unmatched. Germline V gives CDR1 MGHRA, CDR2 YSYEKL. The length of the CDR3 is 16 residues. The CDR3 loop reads CASSQETSGATDTQYF. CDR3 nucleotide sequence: TGCGCCAGCAGCCAAGAGACTAGCGGGGCCACAGATACGCAGTATTTT.

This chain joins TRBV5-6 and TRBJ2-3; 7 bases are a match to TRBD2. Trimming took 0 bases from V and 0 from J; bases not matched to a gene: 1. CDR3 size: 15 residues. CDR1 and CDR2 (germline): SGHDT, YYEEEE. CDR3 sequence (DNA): TGTGCCAGCAGCTTGGAGCGGGGCAGCACAGATACGCAGTATTTT. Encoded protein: CASSLERGSTDTQYF.

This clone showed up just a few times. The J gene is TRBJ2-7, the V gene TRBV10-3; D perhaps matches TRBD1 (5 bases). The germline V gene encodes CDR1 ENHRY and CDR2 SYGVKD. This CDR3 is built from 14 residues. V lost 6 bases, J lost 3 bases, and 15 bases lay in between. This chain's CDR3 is CAISTATEGYEQYF. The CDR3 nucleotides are TGTGCCATCAGCACTGCGACAGAAGGCTACGAGCAGTACTTC.

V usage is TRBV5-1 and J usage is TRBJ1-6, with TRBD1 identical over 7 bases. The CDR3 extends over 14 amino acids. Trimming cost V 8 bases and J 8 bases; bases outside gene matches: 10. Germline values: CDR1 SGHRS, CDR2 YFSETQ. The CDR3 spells CASRDSQGDSPLHF. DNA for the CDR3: TGCGCCAGTCGGGACAGTCAAGGCGATTCACCCCTCCACTTT.